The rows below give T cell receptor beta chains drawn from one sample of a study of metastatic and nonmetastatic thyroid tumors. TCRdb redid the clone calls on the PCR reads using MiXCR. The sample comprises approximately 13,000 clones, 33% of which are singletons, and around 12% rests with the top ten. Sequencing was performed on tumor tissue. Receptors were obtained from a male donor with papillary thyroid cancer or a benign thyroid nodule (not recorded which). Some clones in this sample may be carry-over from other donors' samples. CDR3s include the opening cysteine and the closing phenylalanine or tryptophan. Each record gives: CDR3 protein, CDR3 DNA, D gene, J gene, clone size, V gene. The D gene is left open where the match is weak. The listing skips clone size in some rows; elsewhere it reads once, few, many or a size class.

CDR3aa: CASSSPGLVRDTQYF
CDR3nt: TGTGCCAGCAGCTCCCCCGGACTAGTCAGGGATACGCAGTATTTT
d_gene: TRBD2
j_gene: TRBJ2-3
abundance: few
v_gene: TRBV11-2

CDR3aa: CASRTSVKEQFF
CDR3nt: TGTGCCAGCAGAACTAGCGTAAAGGAGCAGTTCTTC
d_gene: TRBD2
j_gene: TRBJ2-1
abundance: few
v_gene: TRBV6-1

CDR3aa: CASSLGHGNIQYF
CDR3nt: TGTGCCAGCAGCCTGGGGCACGGGAACATTCAGTACTTC
d_gene: -
j_gene: TRBJ2-4
abundance: many
v_gene: TRBV3-1

CDR3aa: CASSLEAGEETQYF
CDR3nt: TGTGCTAGCAGCTTAGAGGCAGGGGAAGAGACCCAGTACTTC
d_gene: -
j_gene: TRBJ2-5
abundance: once
v_gene: TRBV7-7

CDR3aa: CASSLGDRNTDYGYTF
CDR3nt: TGTGCCAGCAGCTTAGGAGACAGAAATACGGACTATGGCTACACCTTC
d_gene: -
j_gene: TRBJ1-2
abundance: -
v_gene: TRBV11-2

CDR3aa: CASSQDRTEGETQYF
CDR3nt: TGCGCCAGCAGCCAAGACCGGACAGAAGGAGAGACCCAGTACTTC
d_gene: -
j_gene: TRBJ2-5
abundance: few
v_gene: TRBV4-1

CDR3aa: CASSRPWESEQFF
CDR3nt: TGTGCCAGCAGCCGCCCTTGGGAGAGTGAGCAGTTCTTC
d_gene: -
j_gene: TRBJ2-1
abundance: few
v_gene: TRBV7-9

CDR3aa: CASSIGGRPYNEQFF
CDR3nt: TGTGCCAGTAGTATCGGCGGGAGACCCTACAATGAGCAGTTCTTC
d_gene: TRBD2
j_gene: TRBJ2-1
abundance: few
v_gene: TRBV19

CDR3aa: CASSPEGPSGGQGVYEQYF
CDR3nt: TGTGCCAGCAGTCCCGAAGGTCCAAGCGGAGGGCAGGGCGTCTACGAGCAGTACTTC
d_gene: -
j_gene: TRBJ2-7
abundance: many
v_gene: TRBV28

CDR3aa: CASSESTLKQYF
CDR3nt: TGCGCCAGCAGTGAGTCGACTCTCAAGCAGTACTTC
d_gene: -
j_gene: TRBJ2-7
abundance: medium-sized
v_gene: TRBV10-1

CDR3aa: CASSYPGTSGRRQFF
CDR3nt: TGCGCCAGCAGTTACCCCGGGACTAGCGGGAGGAGGCAGTTCTTC
d_gene: TRBD2
j_gene: TRBJ2-1
abundance: few
v_gene: TRBV6-5

CDR3aa: CASTKMAGAYNEQFF
CDR3nt: TGTGCCAGCACCAAAATGGCGGGAGCCTACAATGAGCAGTTCTTC
d_gene: TRBD2
j_gene: TRBJ2-1
abundance: -
v_gene: TRBV12-3/TRBV12-4

CDR3aa: CASRRDPNEHSF
CDR3nt: TGTGCCAGCAGGAGGGATCCCAATGAGCATTCCTTC
d_gene: -
j_gene: TRBJ2-1
abundance: -
v_gene: TRBV2

CDR3aa: CASSSGTGPIGYTF
CDR3nt: TGTGCCAGCAGCTCCGGGACAGGGCCCATAGGCTACACCTTC
d_gene: TRBD1
j_gene: TRBJ1-2
abundance: -
v_gene: TRBV2

CDR3aa: CASSYLGQDSNQPQHF
CDR3nt: TGTGCCAGCAGTTACTTAGGGCAGGATAGCAATCAGCCCCAGCATTTT
d_gene: -
j_gene: TRBJ1-5
abundance: few
v_gene: TRBV6-2/TRBV6-3

CDR3aa: CASSLAGRYNEQFF
CDR3nt: TGTGCCAGCAGTTTGGCAGGGAGGTACAATGAGCAGTTCTTC
d_gene: -
j_gene: TRBJ2-1
abundance: medium-sized
v_gene: TRBV12-3/TRBV12-4